What follows is one T cell receptor beta chain and its context. What this receptor recognizes is not known. Base quality data are lacking; no much larger clone is found one base away. This specimen belongs to a study of siplizumab effects on memory and regulatory T cells (dated by TCRdb to between 2018 and 2020). Regarding the study in general: The study examined how the anti-CD2 antibody siplizumab affects alloreactive T-cell subsets in allogeneic mixed lymphocyte reactions built from human PBMCs.

Paper-wide results and their limitations: The cumulative frequency of alloreactive sequences that could be traced back to unstimulated CD4+ memory T cells was significantly reduced by siplizumab. Unstimulated naive T cells appeared more diverse than memory T cells, and naive cells seemed to contribute substantially to the alloresponse. The suppressive function of proliferating Tregs from siplizumab cultures was not functionally confirmed. Sequences below about 10^-5 frequency were poorly captured, so only a minor fraction of alloreactive clones could be mapped to unstimulated subsets. Among mappable alloreactive CD4+ clones, an average Treg-derived fraction of roughly 71% was observed with siplizumab, compared with 26.9% in control reactions. Roughly 80-95% of proliferating CD4+ or CD8+ clones could not be assigned a naive or memory phenotype.

Library creation used the immunoSEQ multiplex PCR assay. Around 92,000 TCR templates per sample were assayed by the deep sequencing platform. Genomic DNA extracted from sorted T cells was used for TCRbeta CDR3 sequencing. The authors processed their data as follows. The R programming language was used for clonal analysis of the TCRbeta CDR3 data. Alloreactive CD4+ and CD8+ clones were identified by comparing unstimulated samples to CFSE-low samples taken after the reaction. Alloreactive CD4+ clones were assigned to regulatory or non-regulatory origin by matching sequences to sorted unstimulated Treg and non-Treg repertoires. TCRdb limited this immuneACCESS table to in-frame rearrangements with V and J called. A share of clones is missing; checked studies link under half to unresolved V genes, and the rest is unexplained. V and J calls plus clone size are reproduced from that table; the DNA served to infer D and trimming. The table for this sample lists over 100,000 clones; over 90% of them were counted only once. Clones ranked in the top ten supply 0.62% of the sample.

TCRbeta CDR3 sequencing was performed on sorted unstimulated T cells and on proliferating T cells recovered from mixed lymphocyte reactions. Fresh whole blood from approximately 9 HLA-typed healthy donors was used to isolate PBMCs. To map where alloreactive clones came from, CD4+ regulatory T cells in the unstimulated state were FACS-sorted. Material for sequencing was Tregs sorted from blood. The origin of this receptor is a human donor in good health.

The CDR3 has the sequence CASSTSGPAYEQYF. The DNA is as follows: TGTGCCAGCAGCACTAGCGGACCCGCCTACGAGCAGTACTTC. Rearrangement joined TRBV6-1 to TRBJ2-7; 8 nucleotides in the junction match TRBD2. From the germline V gene, CDR1 is MNHNS and CDR2 is SASEGT. CDR3 length: 14 amino acids, cysteine to phenylalanine. Just CDR3 DNA is preserved here, 42 bases in frame from base 1. V is pruned by 6 bases and J by 2 bases, leaving 6 bases of the junction without a gene match.